This TCR beta chain was recorded in a study of blood T cell repertoires in COVID-19. Per the germline V gene, CDR1 is LGHNA and CDR2 is YSLEER. The length of the CDR3 is 19 residues. V shed 4 bases and J 7 bases; nucleotides not matched to a gene: 17. Sequencing was performed with immunoSEQ multiplex PCR; in TCRdb, only in-frame clones are kept and a portion is missing. The sample has roughly 260,000 clones; about 89% are singletons. The chain carries TRBV4-3 and TRBJ2-1; 12 nucleotides line up with TRBD2. This receptor was taken from a middle-aged man who had recovered from COVID-19. Sequenced input: peripheral blood. As DNA, the CDR3 is TGCGCCAGCAGCCGACGAATTAGGGGCCGACTAGCGGGGGTTAATGAGCAGTTCTTC. Protein: CASSRRIRGRLAGVNEQFF.